Presented here are 16 T cell receptor beta chains from one specimen sequenced in a study of tumor-infiltrating lymphocytes in localized non-small cell lung cancer (dated by TCRdb to the early 2020s). The library was generated by the immunoSEQ multiplex PCR assay. The table was pulled from immuneACCESS by TCRdb, which kept in-frame rearrangements only. Such tables lose some clones; where checked, under half of the loss comes from unresolved V genes, and the rest has no known cause. The sample data list 9,000 or so clones, and roughly four fifths of these were observed just once. The top ten constitute approximately 7% of the sample. Sequencing was carried out using uninvolved lung tissue not adjacent to the tumor. These receptors were taken from a human donor with non-small cell lung cancer.

V is TRBV4-2 and J is TRBJ2-1; 15 positions agree with TRBD2. The germline CDR1 and CDR2 sequences are LGHNA and YNFKEQ. The V segment lost 3 bases and the J segment 10 bases; nucleotides outside the gene matches: 7. The CDR3 length is 16 residues. The CDR3, as DNA: TGTGCCAGCAGCCATTCGGGACTAGCGGGAGGATTGGAGCAGTTCTTC. Its protein product is CASSHSGLAGGLEQFF.

This chain links TRBV19 with TRBJ1-1; 7 bases are shared with TRBD1. The J segment lost 2 bases and the V segment lost 4 bases, leaving 4 bases of the junction unmatched. Germline values: CDR1 LNHDA, CDR2 SQIVND (reference sequence). The CDR3 has 14 amino acids. For the CDR3, the DNA is TGTGCCAGTAGTACGGGGACAGCAAACACTGAAGCTTTCTTT. Translation: CASSTGTANTEAFF.

V and J are TRBV28 and TRBJ2-3; no clear D gene. V was trimmed by 5 bases and J by 2 bases, leaving 5 bases between them. CDR1 and CDR2 from the germline V gene are MDHEN and SYDVKM. This CDR3 comprises 12 residues. The CDR3 reads CASSPHTDTQYF. The DNA for the CDR3 is TGTGCCAGCAGTCCCCACACAGATACGCAGTATTTT.

For the CDR3, the DNA is TGCGCCAGCAGCCACCTTGGACGAGCCGGGGAGCTGTTTTTT. Translation gives CASSHLGRAGELFF. The chain employs TRBV4-3 and TRBJ2-2; D call uncertain. CDR3 size: 14 residues. The ends were cut back, 3 bases at V and 6 bases at J, with 11 bases in the middle. CDR1 and CDR2 from the germline V gene are LGHNA and YSLEER.

The CDR3 DNA follows: TGTGCCAGCAGTTTAACGGGCTCTATGAACACTGAAGCTTTCTTT. Its translation: CASSLTGSMNTEAFF. The chain recombines TRBV28 with TRBJ1-1; D remains unclear. This CDR3 contains 15 residues. Germline values: CDR1 MDHEN, CDR2 SYDVKM. V was shortened by 2 bases and J by 0 bases, with 10 bases between the two germline ends.

J is TRBJ1-2 and V is TRBV5-5; perhaps TRBD1 as D (5 bases). The CDR3 covers 14 residues. Looked up from germline, CDR1 is SGHKS and CDR2 is YYEKEE (reference sequence). V was trimmed by 5 bases and J by 0 bases, leaving 11 bases between them. CDR3: CASSPTQANYGYTF. The CDR3 nucleotides are TGTGCCAGCAGTCCGACACAGGCTAACTATGGCTACACCTTC.

The chain employs TRBV4-1 and TRBJ1-1; 8 bases agree with TRBD1. This CDR3 spans 15 amino acids. Per the germline V gene, CDR1 is MGHRA and CDR2 is YSYEKL. The V gene end was trimmed by 4 bases and the J gene end by 3 bases; junction bases not matched to a gene: 7. The CDR3 spells CASSPDFRGHTEAFF. CDR3 sequence (DNA): TGCGCCAGCAGCCCAGATTTCAGGGGGCACACTGAAGCTTTCTTT.

This clone was observed once. V and J are TRBV5-1 and TRBJ1-1; tentatively, D is TRBD1 (6 bases). This CDR3 region has 13 residues. The germline V and J ends were trimmed by 5 bases and 5 bases, with 13 bases remaining between them. CDR1 is SGHRS and CDR2 is YFSETQ in the germline V gene. The CDR3 loop is CASRIGGDTEAFF. CDR3 sequence (DNA): TGCGCCAGCAGAATAGGGGGGGATACTGAAGCTTTCTTT.

This chain joins TRBV7-3 and TRBJ1-1, with D perhaps matching TRBD1 (6 bases). The length of the CDR3 is 14 residues. Germline CDR1 SGHTA, CDR2 FQGTGA. The ends were cut back, 3 bases at V and 3 bases at J, with 11 bases in the middle. This CDR3 is CASSFSGAHTEAFF. CDR3 nucleotides: TGTGCCAGCAGCTTTTCAGGGGCCCACACTGAAGCTTTCTTT.

The gene calls are TRBV5-1 and TRBJ2-3; D not certain. Germline V gene sequence: CDR1 SGHRS, CDR2 YFSETQ. The CDR3 totals 12 residues. The germline V and J ends were trimmed by 1 base and 2 bases, with 2 bases remaining between them. CDR3 sequence (DNA): TGCGCCAGCAGCTTGTACACAGATACGCAGTATTTT. It yields the protein CASSLYTDTQYF.

The chain carries TRBV28 and TRBJ1-2; 11 nucleotides agree with TRBD1. With 2 bases clipped from V and 6 bases from J, the junction kept 5 bases outside the gene matches. The V gene's germline CDR1 is MDHEN and CDR2 SYDVKM. The CDR3 consists of 15 residues. The CDR3, as DNA: TGTGCCAGCAGTTTACAGGACAGGGGGCGTGATGGCTACACCTTC. As protein: CASSLQDRGRDGYTF.

The chain combines TRBV11-1 with TRBJ2-3; D is possibly TRBD1 (6 bases). CDR1 is SGHAT and CDR2 is FQDESV in the germline V gene (reference sequence). The CDR3 contains 15 residues. V dropped 0 bases and J dropped 0 bases, with 7 bases sitting between them. Here the CDR3 reads CASSLAGQSTDTQYF. The CDR3 coding sequence is TGTGCCAGCAGCTTAGCGGGACAAAGCACAGATACGCAGTATTTT.

This clone was counted a few times. The chain joins TRBV7-2 to TRBJ2-1; D uncertain. Germline values: CDR1 SGHTA, CDR2 FQGNSA. This CDR3 has 14 residues. Trimming removed 2 bases from V and 3 bases from J, with 8 bases in between. This CDR3 reads CASSLWRSYNEQFF. CDR3 nucleotides: TGTGCCAGCAGCTTATGGAGAAGCTACAATGAGCAGTTCTTC.

This clone is a singleton in its sample. V and J are TRBV19 and TRBJ1-5, with a weak D call TRBD1 (6 bases). Between the trimmed V and J ends, which lost 6 bases and 6 bases, there was a span of 18 bases. The CDR3 length is 15 residues. Germline CDR1 and CDR2: LNHDA and SQIVND (reference sequence). The CDR3 loop is CASRGERGAIQPQHF. The CDR3 bases are TGTGCCAGTAGAGGGGAACGGGGGGCAATTCAGCCCCAGCATTTT. Variable domain in full (rest from reference TRBV19 and TRBJ1-5): DGGITQSPKYLFRKEGQNVTLSCEQNLNHDAMYWYRQDPGQGLRLIYYSQIVNDFQKGDIAEGYSVSREKKESFPLTVTSAQKNPTAFYLCASRGERGAIQPQHFGDGTRLSIL.

The CDR3 DNA is TGTGCCAGCAGCTTAGCGGTCTTGGGGACTAGTACCACCGGGGAGCTGTTTTTT. The encoded protein is CASSLAVLGTSTTGELFF. The chain employs TRBV7-2 and TRBJ2-2; 8 bases agree with TRBD2. This CDR3 comprises 18 residues. CDR1 is SGHTA and CDR2 is FQGNSA in the germline V gene. The ends lost 0 bases at V and 4 bases at J; junction bases unmatched: 10.

V is TRBV6-5 and J is TRBJ2-5; perhaps TRBD1 as D (5 bases). The V end lost 0 bases, the J end lost 1 base, and 9 bases lay between the germline ends. Germline CDR1 and CDR2: MNHEY and SVGAGI. The CDR3 has 15 amino acids. The CDR3: CASSYSYRIQETQYF. The CDR3 region has the DNA TGTGCCAGCAGTTACTCGTACAGGATCCAAGAGACCCAGTACTTC.